This T cell receptor beta chain was sequenced in a study of blood T cell repertoires in COVID-19. Study information: Researchers got acute and convalescent COVID-19 samples from the United States, Italy and Spain. From T cells, B-cell-depleted T cells, or PBMCs came the material, which was cDNA or gDNA.

This clone came up once. Authors' processing steps: Reference gene primer amplification gave estimated nucleated cell counts. The method was immunoSEQ multiplex PCR; TCRdb's version includes in-frame clones alone and lacks a portion of them. The V and J calls and clone size are taken from that table; D and trimming were inferred from the DNA. The table shows around 140,000 clones, with more than 65% occurring only once. This CDR3 is built from 13 residues. Germline V lookup: CDR1 SQVTM, CDR2 ANQGSEA. V gave up 3 bases and J gave up 3 bases, with 8 bases separating them. The V call is TRBV29-1, the J call TRBJ2-2, with TRBD1 as a possible D gene (6 bases). This TCR came from a woman aged 60-70 years with acute or convalescent COVID-19. What was sequenced was peripheral blood. In DNA, the CDR3 is TGCAGCGTTGACAGGGGACACACCGGGGAGCTGTTTTTT. Translated, it gives CSVDRGHTGELFF.